The present entry profiles one T cell receptor beta chain with its context. Its antigen is as yet unknown. Other DNA sequences in the same sample also yield this CDR3. The sample is drawn from a study of shared clonotypes between healthy human individuals. The CDR3 contains 12 residues. Trimming removed 0 bases from V and 3 bases from J, with 1 base in between. The germline gives CDR1 SGDLS, CDR2 YYNGEE. Clones were read by immunoSEQ multiplex PCR, and TCRdb kept only the in-frame ones, dropping some. The sample holds 1,500,000 or so clones, less than 99% seen once. Study-wide results and caveats: Deeper or shallower sequencing was expected to change how clonotypes are shared among donors.

This sequence was found in a man younger than 45 in good health. Sequenced input: naive CD4+ T cells sorted from blood. Subset given: CD45RA+ positively selected. V and J are TRBV9 and TRBJ2-1; the D is unclear. CDR3 coding DNA: TGTGCCAGCAGCGTAGGCTACAATGAGCAGTTCTTC. Translated, it gives CASSVGYNEQFF.